The 15 T cell receptor beta chains reported below all come from one sample, sequenced in a study of cytomegalovirus exposure and HLA in healthy donors. Vbeta (60) and Jbeta (13) primers were used in the PCR. Method: immunoSEQ multiplex PCR; TCRdb's copy keeps in-frame clones and lacks some. Here the sample spans some 200,000 clones, approximately 82% being singletons. Sequencing input: PBMCs. The receptors originated from a man younger than 30 in good health and CMV-seronegative.

The chain has TRBV7-3 and TRBJ2-2, with a weak D call TRBD2 (5 bases). The CDR3 consists of 14 residues. Germline V gene sequence: CDR1 SGHTA, CDR2 FQGTGA. Trimming removed 3 bases from V and 8 bases from J, with 13 bases in between. Here the CDR3 reads CASSLGRPSGELFF. The CDR3 DNA follows: TGTGCCAGCAGCTTGGGGAGACCTTCAGGGGAGCTGTTTTTT.

The chain employs TRBV18 and TRBJ2-3; D is unresolved. V shed 0 bases and J shed 2 bases, with 3 bases lying between them. There are 13 residues in the CDR3. In germline, CDR1 is KGHSH, CDR2 LQKENI. The CDR3 DNA is TGTGCCAGCTCACCACCGGCCACAGATACGCAGTATTTT. It yields the protein CASSPPATDTQYF. Using reference TRBV18 and TRBJ2-3 for the parts outside the CDR3, the full variable domain is NAGVMQNPRHLVRRRGQEARLRCSPMKGHSHVYWYRQLPEEGLKFMVYLQKENIIDESGMPKERFSAEFPKEGPSILRIQQVVRGDSAAYFCASSPPATDTQYFGPGTRLTVL.

This clone was seen only a few times. This chain connects TRBV5-1 to TRBJ1-5, with 9 nucleotides matching TRBD1. CDR1 is SGHRS, CDR2 YFSETQ, per germline. CDR3 length: 16 residues. Germline trimming cut 0 bases from V and 5 bases from J; bases unmatched to any gene: 6. As DNA, the CDR3 is TGCGCCAGCAGCTTGGGGGGACAGGGCGCGGATCAGCCCCAGCATTTT. Translation gives CASSLGGQGADQPQHF. Full variable domain (remainder filled in from reference TRBV5-1 and TRBJ1-5): KAGVTQTPRYLIKTRGQQVTLSCSPISGHRSVSWYQQTPGQGLQFLFEYFSETQRNKGNFPGRFSGRQFSNSRSEMNVSTLELGDSALYLCASSLGGQGADQPQHFGDGTRLSIL.

The V and J genes are TRBV11-2 and TRBJ1-2, with D perhaps matching TRBD1 (6 bases). Germline-derived CDR1 and CDR2 are SGHAT and FQNNGV. The CDR3 sequence is 14 residues long. Trimming left V 5 bases short and J 4 bases short, with 14 bases between. The chain's CDR3 is CASSPGGGGYGYTF. CDR3 DNA sequence: TGTGCCAGCAGCCCGGGGGGAGGGGGCTATGGCTACACCTTC.

V and J are TRBV2 and TRBJ2-1, with a possible D match to TRBD2 (6 bases). Germline V CDR1 and CDR2: SNHLY, FYNNEI. The V and J ends lost 3 bases and 0 bases respectively, with 9 bases between them. The length of the CDR3 is 15 residues. CDR3 bases: TGTGCCAGCAGTGAGGGGGGAGACTCCTACAATGAGCAGTTCTTC. Translating it yields CASSEGGDSYNEQFF.

The chain combines TRBV28 with TRBJ1-1, with D possibly being TRBD1 (5 bases). Germline CDR1 MDHEN, CDR2 SYDVKM. V was shortened by 6 bases and J by 1 base, with 12 bases between the two germline ends. CDR3 size: 14 residues. The CDR3: CASSPGGTNTEAFF. For the CDR3, the DNA is TGTGCCAGCAGCCCCGGGGGGACGAACACTGAAGCTTTCTTT.

The rearrangement joins TRBV9 to TRBJ2-1; weak D call: TRBD1 (5 bases). The CDR3 is made up of 16 amino acids. Germline lookup yields CDR1 SGDLS and CDR2 YYNGEE. Trimming cost V 2 bases and J 8 bases, with 20 bases left between them. The CDR3 region is CASSVQGVRNGDEQFF. In nucleotides, the CDR3 is TGTGCCAGCAGCGTTCAAGGGGTCAGGAATGGGGATGAGCAGTTCTTC.

The rearrangement joins TRBV7-9 to TRBJ1-1; the match to TRBD1 covers 8 bases. With 3 bases clipped from V and 1 base from J, the junction kept 1 base outside the gene matches. CDR1 and CDR2 (germline): SEHNR, FQNEAQ (reference sequence). The CDR3 consists of 14 residues. CDR3 bases: TGTGCCAGCAGCTTGACAGGGGAGAACACTGAAGCTTTCTTT. Translating it yields CASSLTGENTEAFF.

The chain recombines TRBV7-8 with TRBJ2-7; a possible D gene is TRBD2 (6 bases). Germline V gene sequence: CDR1 SGHVS, CDR2 FQNEAQ. The CDR3 sequence is 14 residues long. Trimming cost V 1 base and J 4 bases, with 11 bases left between them. CDR3 protein: CASSLGGKGYEQYF. The CDR3 DNA sequence: TGTGCCAGCAGCTTAGGCGGGAAGGGTTACGAGCAGTACTTC. The full variable domain, completed using reference TRBV7-8 and TRBJ2-7, is GAGVSQSPRYKVAKRGQDVALRCDPISGHVSLFWYQQALGQGPEFLTYFQNEAQLDKSGLPSDRFFAERPEGSVSTLKIQRTQQEDSAVYLCASSLGGKGYEQYFGPGTRLTVT.

This chain uses TRBV4-2 with TRBJ2-7; possibly TRBD1 for D (6 bases). With 0 bases removed from V and 6 bases from J, the gap between germline ends came to 15 bases. CDR3 length equals 15 residues. CDR1 is LGHNA and CDR2 is YNFKEQ in the germline V gene. The CDR3 sequence is CASSQEDSALTEQYF. CDR3 nucleotide sequence: TGTGCCAGCAGCCAAGAGGACAGCGCCCTAACCGAGCAGTACTTC.

This sequence joins TRBV15 and TRBJ2-7; a possible D gene is TRBD1 (6 bases). This CDR3 has 15 amino acids. The germline V and J ends were trimmed by 0 bases and 4 bases, with 13 bases remaining between them. Germline V CDR1 and CDR2: LNHNV, YYDKDF (reference sequence). Here the CDR3 DNA reads TGTGCCACCAGCAGAGACCCCATAACAGGGTACGAGCAGTACTTC. This sequence encodes CATSRDPITGYEQYF. Together with reference TRBV15 and TRBJ2-7, the CDR3 gives the full variable domain: DAMVIQNPRYQVTQFGKPVTLSCSQTLNHNVMYWYQQKSSQAPKLLFHYYDKDFNNEADTPDNFQSRRPNTSFCFLDIRSPGLGDTAMYLCATSRDPITGYEQYFGPGTRLTVT.

This clone was seen a handful of times. This chain uses TRBV10-1 with TRBJ2-2; D perhaps matches TRBD2 (6 bases). V was cut by 0 bases and J by 8 bases, with 19 bases left in between. Germline V lookup: CDR1 WNHNN, CDR2 SYGVQD (reference sequence). The CDR3 covers 17 residues. The DNA for the CDR3 is TGCGCCAGCAGTGAGTCACCCGTTGGGGGAGGTGGAGGGGAGCTGTTTTTT. It is translated as CASSESPVGGGGGELFF.

In regard to this clone: This same CDR3 is encoded by further DNA sequences in the sample. The chain uses TRBV2 and TRBJ1-4; TRBD1 aligns across 9 bases. Germline CDR1 and CDR2: SNHLY and FYNNEI. The junction had 10 bases not matched to a gene; V was cut back by 6 bases and J by 8 bases. The CDR3 extends over 15 amino acids. Here the CDR3 reads CASSDTGGSREKLFF. In DNA, the CDR3 is TGTGCCAGCAGCGATACAGGGGGCTCGCGGGAAAAACTGTTTTTT.

This clone was detected only once. The CDR3 DNA reads as TGTGCCAGCAGAAGCAGGGCCGAGCAGTACTTC. It specifies CASRSRAEQYF. V usage is TRBV6-5 and J usage is TRBJ2-7, with D perhaps matching TRBD1 (5 bases). CDR3 length: 11 residues. V dropped 6 bases and J dropped 6 bases, with 9 bases sitting between them. CDR1 and CDR2 (germline): MNHEY, SVGAGI.

The genes are TRBV28 and TRBJ1-1; TRBD1 aligns across 7 bases. The V and J ends lost 4 bases and 1 base, in that order; junction bases with no gene match: 15. The germline V gene has CDR1 MDHEN and CDR2 SYDVKM. The CDR3 extends over 18 amino acids. CDR3 sequence: CASSSYRGFGVKNTEAFF. The CDR3 DNA reads as TGTGCCAGCAGTTCCTACAGGGGTTTTGGGGTCAAGAACACTGAAGCTTTCTTT.